This T cell receptor (beta chain) was captured by sequencing in a study of neurological immune-mediated disorders. At the level of the study: The study included about 35 multiple sclerosis patients, approximately 30 relapsing-remitting and 3 secondary progressive. Study-wide findings and caveats: Expansion of TCR clones was greatest in HTLV-1-associated myelopathy and smallest in multiple sclerosis, where it fell below that of healthy controls.

PBMCs stored at -80 C, 2 million in total, were the source of the unsorted libraries. cDNA synthesis was performed by 5'RACE with 10-nucleotide random UMIs. MiXCR, run by TCRdb on the 5' RACE reads, gives a single entry per CDR3 protein. Of 45,000 to 50,000 distinct CDR3 sequences listed, approximately 4.5% were seen once; the top ten hold around 5%. Trimming at V came to 3 bases and at J to 5 bases, leaving 8 bases not matched to a gene. Germline V lookup: CDR1 ENHRY, CDR2 SYGVKD. The CDR3 contains 15 residues. There are many counts of this clonotype. Its antigen remains unknown. Input material: PBMCs. The J gene is TRBJ2-3, the V gene TRBV10-3; 7 bases fit TRBD1. The receptor comes from a woman between 55 and 75 years old with multiple sclerosis. Here the CDR3 reads CAISEEGDSLDTQYF. The CDR3 DNA reads TGTGCCATCAGTGAAGAGGGGGACAGCCTAGATACGCAGTATTTT.